A single sample gave rise to the 23 T cell receptor beta chains below, sequenced in a study of blood T cell repertoires in COVID-19. Libraries were prepared by immunoSEQ multiplex PCR; TCRdb keeps only in-frame clonotypes and omits some of them. The sample has about 120,000 clones, 86% seen once. Sequenced input: peripheral blood. Receptor source: a woman between 65 and 79 years old with COVID-19, enrolled during active disease.

This clone was recorded once. CDR3 DNA sequence: TGTGCCAGCAGCTTCCAGACAGGGGGCGAGGAGACCCAGTACTTC. Protein sequence: CASSFQTGGEETQYF. V usage is TRBV7-9 and J usage is TRBJ2-5; 10 nucleotides line up with TRBD1. Germline trimming cut 3 bases from V and 5 bases from J; bases unmatched to any gene: 6. The germline V gene has CDR1 SEHNR and CDR2 FQNEAQ (reference sequence). CDR3 length: 15 residues. The complete variable domain, with remaining parts taken from reference TRBV7-9 and TRBJ2-5, reads DTGVSQNPRHKITKRGQNVTFRCDPISEHNRLYWYRQTLGQGPEFLTYFQNEAQLEKSRLLSDRFSAERPKGSFSTLEIQRTEQGDSAMYLCASSFQTGGEETQYFGPGTRLLVL.

The chain couples TRBV18 to TRBJ2-2, with 9 nucleotides matching TRBD1. The CDR3 is 16 residues long. Germline values: CDR1 KGHSH, CDR2 LQKENI. With 5 bases clipped from V and 1 base from J, the junction kept 5 bases outside the gene matches. The CDR3 here is CASSGTGGLNTGELFF. CDR3 coding DNA: TGTGCCAGCTCAGGAACAGGGGGCTTGAACACCGGGGAGCTGTTTTTT.

V usage is TRBV24-1 and J usage is TRBJ1-5; 10 bases align to TRBD1. Germline CDR1 reads KGHDR; CDR2 reads SFDVKD. The V and J ends lost 4 bases and 9 bases, in that order; junction bases with no gene match: 11. The CDR3 sequence is 16 residues long. CDR3 sequence (DNA): TGTGCCACCAGTGACGCGGGACAGGGGCGCCGAGGGCCCCAGCATTTT. Translated, it gives CATSDAGQGRRGPQHF.

V and J are TRBV7-2 and TRBJ2-5; 7 positions match TRBD2. CDR3 size: 14 residues. With 3 bases clipped from V and 1 base from J, the junction kept 2 bases outside the gene matches. Germline-derived CDR1 and CDR2 are SGHTA and FQGNSA. This CDR3 reads CASSFSGPQETQYF. The CDR3 bases are TGTGCCAGCAGCTTTAGCGGGCCCCAAGAGACCCAGTACTTC.

This chain joins TRBV30 and TRBJ2-4, with TRBD2 identical over 10 bases. V dropped 0 bases and J dropped 0; count of bases not matched to a gene: 23. The germline gives CDR1 GTSNPN, CDR2 SVGIG (reference sequence). The CDR3 loop spans 23 amino acids. DNA of the CDR3: TGTGCCTGGAGTGTAAGAATTCTCCAGCGGGGGGGAACTAACAAACTAGCCAAAAACATTCAGTACTTC. Residues: CAWSVRILQRGGTNKLAKNIQYF.

This chain joins TRBV3-1 (or the pseudogene TRBV3-2) and TRBJ1-1; D is perhaps TRBD1 (6 bases). This CDR3 region has 15 residues. Trimming left V 3 bases short and J 1 base short, with 12 bases between. Looked up from germline, CDR1 is LGHDT and CDR2 is YNNKEL (reference sequence). CDR3 loop: CASSQQGNPNTEAFF. The CDR3 nucleotides read TGTGCCAGCAGCCAGCAGGGGAACCCGAACACTGAAGCTTTCTTT.

The chain combines TRBV5-1 with TRBJ1-4, with 8 nucleotides matching TRBD1. The CDR3 is 14 amino acids. V was pared by 3 bases and J by 8 bases, with 6 bases of the junction left unmatched. From germline, CDR1 is SGHRS and CDR2 YFSETQ. The CDR3 spells CASSSGGQGEKLFF. The DNA for the CDR3 is TGCGCCAGCAGCTCAGGGGGCCAGGGGGAAAAACTGTTTTTT.

The chain recombines TRBV30 with TRBJ1-2, with D possibly being TRBD1 (5 bases). CDR3 length: 14 residues. V was cut by 0 bases and J by 4 bases, with 12 bases left in between. Germline V gene lookup returns CDR1 GTSNPN and CDR2 SVGIG (reference sequence). The CDR3 DNA sequence: TGTGCCTGGAGTGTACGGGGACTGATCTATGGCTACACCTTC. This translates into CAWSVRGLIYGYTF. Full variable domain (remainder filled in from reference TRBV30 and TRBJ1-2): SQTIHQWPATLVQPVGSPLSLECTVEGTSNPNLYWYRQAAGRGLQLLFYSVGIGQISSEVPQNLSASRPQDRQFILSSKKLLLSDSGFYLCAWSVRGLIYGYTFGSGTRLTVV.

The V gene is TRBV6-5, the J gene TRBJ2-7, with 8 bases that match TRBD2. The J call may be faulty, since TRBJ2-5 better matches the DNA end. CDR3 length: 13 residues. Germline V gene sequence: CDR1 MNHEY, CDR2 SVGAGI. CDR3 coding DNA: TGTGCCAGCAGTCCCGCGGGGGGCCCGACCCAGTACTTC. As protein: CASSPAGGPTQYF.

V usage is TRBV28 and J usage is TRBJ2-7; 8 bases align to TRBD1. Germline V lookup: CDR1 MDHEN, CDR2 SYDVKM. V lost 10 bases to trimming and J lost 2 bases; unmatched junction nucleotides: 4. There are 12 residues in the CDR3. CDR3 bases: TGTGCCACCTGGACAGGGCCCTACGAGCAGTACTTC. This gives the protein CATWTGPYEQYF.

The V call is TRBV5-1, the J call TRBJ2-5, with 10 bases matching TRBD2. The V gene's germline CDR1 is SGHRS and CDR2 YFSETQ. V lost 4 bases and J lost 5; bases outside the gene matches: 5. CDR3 length: 14 residues. CDR3 nucleotides: TGCGCCAGCAGCAACGGACTAGCGGTGGAGACCCAGTACTTC. Translation: CASSNGLAVETQYF.

The rearrangement joins TRBV9 to TRBJ1-4; D gene ambiguous. The germline CDR1 and CDR2 sequences are SGDLS and YYNGEE. The CDR3 is 16 amino acids. V dropped 0 bases and J dropped 6 bases, with 15 bases sitting between them. CDR3: CASSVANSGSHEKLFF. The CDR3 bases are TGTGCCAGCAGCGTAGCTAATTCGGGGAGTCATGAAAAACTGTTTTTT.

Only one count was recorded for this clone. This chain joins TRBV4-2 and TRBJ1-4, with 8 nucleotides matching TRBD1. Germline CDR1 reads LGHNA; CDR2 reads YNFKEQ. The CDR3 runs to 18 residues. V was pared by 0 bases and J by 1 base, with 7 bases of the junction left unmatched. The CDR3 reads CASSQDRVRGLTNEKLFF. Written as DNA, the CDR3 is TGTGCCAGCAGCCAAGATCGGGTCAGGGGGCTAACTAATGAAAAACTGTTTTTT.

The V gene is TRBV6-6, the J gene TRBJ2-1; TRBD2 matches at 12 bases. With V trimmed by 5 bases and J by 6 bases, 5 bases remained unmatched. The CDR3 extends over 15 amino acids. CDR1 and CDR2 from the germline V gene are MNHNY and SVGAGI (reference sequence). The CDR3 reads CASSQLAGGPNEQFF. The DNA of the CDR3 is TGTGCCAGCAGTCAACTAGCGGGGGGTCCCAATGAGCAGTTCTTC.

The chain employs TRBV2 and TRBJ1-2; D is undetermined. In germline, CDR1 is SNHLY, CDR2 FYNNEI. The CDR3 length is 14 residues. V was clipped by 5 bases and J by 2 bases, with 12 bases between them. The CDR3 sequence: CASSPLTANYGYTF. The CDR3 region has the DNA TGTGCCAGCAGTCCCCTGACTGCCAACTATGGCTACACCTTC.

This chain uses TRBV19 with TRBJ2-7, with 9 bases lining up with TRBD1. The germline CDR1 and CDR2 sequences are LNHDA and SQIVND (reference sequence). The CDR3 consists of 13 residues. The CDR3 protein is CGSRDRASHEQYF. The CDR3 nucleotides read TGTGGCAGCCGGGACAGGGCATCCCACGAGCAGTACTTC.

This rearrangement joins TRBV5-4 to TRBJ1-3, with D tentatively TRBD1 (6 bases). Germline CDR1 and CDR2: SGHNT and YYREEE (reference sequence). The CDR3 loop spans 14 amino acids. Trimming took 2 bases from V and 2 from J, leaving 8 bases between them. Written as DNA, the CDR3 is TGTGCCAGCAGCTTAACAGGGCCTGGAAACACCATATATTTT. It encodes CASSLTGPGNTIYF.

This chain uses TRBV18 with TRBJ2-7; 7 nucleotides line up with TRBD1. The CDR3 is made up of 14 amino acids. The germline V gene has CDR1 KGHSH and CDR2 LQKENI. Losses at the gene ends were 5 bases for V and 8 bases for J; bases not matched to a gene: 12. Here the CDR3 reads CASSLPGQTLKQYF. Here the CDR3 DNA reads TGTGCCAGCTCATTGCCGGGACAGACCTTGAAGCAGTACTTC. Full variable domain (remainder filled in from reference TRBV18 and TRBJ2-7): NAGVMQNPRHLVRRRGQEARLRCSPMKGHSHVYWYRQLPEEGLKFMVYLQKENIIDESGMPKERFSAEFPKEGPSILRIQQVVRGDSAAYFCASSLPGQTLKQYFGPGTRLTVT.

The chain combines TRBV2 with TRBJ2-7; D might be TRBD2 (7 bases). The CDR3 sequence is 13 residues long. V dropped 11 bases and J dropped 5 bases, with 19 bases sitting between them. In germline, CDR1 is SNHLY, CDR2 FYNNEI. The CDR3 here is CAGGAGRPNEQYF. In nucleotides, the CDR3 is TGTGCCGGGGGGGCGGGGAGACCGAACGAGCAGTACTTC.

The chain joins TRBV19 to TRBJ1-3; 7 positions match TRBD1. The CDR3 spans 15 residues. Germline values: CDR1 LNHDA, CDR2 SQIVND (reference sequence). The J segment lost 0 bases and the V segment lost 7 bases, leaving 6 bases of the junction unmatched. For the CDR3, the DNA is TGTGCCAGTACCCCCCGACAGGGCTCTGGAAACACCATATATTTT. Translation gives CASTPRQGSGNTIYF.

The V gene is TRBV13, the J gene TRBJ1-2; weak D call: TRBD1 (5 bases). The V end lost 5 bases, the J end lost 2 bases, and 9 bases lay between the germline ends. The CDR3 extends over 13 amino acids. Per the germline V gene, CDR1 is PRHDT and CDR2 is FYEKMQ (reference sequence). The CDR3 coding sequence is TGTGCCAGCAGCGCCCGACAGAACTATGGCTACACCTTC. It encodes CASSARQNYGYTF.

This chain uses TRBV7-2 with TRBJ1-2; 10 bases agree with TRBD1. This CDR3 is 15 amino acids long. Losses at the gene ends were 4 bases for V and 8 bases for J; bases not matched to a gene: 10. The germline gives CDR1 SGHTA, CDR2 FQGNSA. Here the CDR3 reads CASSSRTGGARGYTF. CDR3 in DNA: TGTGCCAGCAGCTCTCGGACAGGGGGAGCCCGAGGCTACACCTTC.

This chain uses TRBV6-5 with TRBJ1-4, with 7 nucleotides matching TRBD1. The V gene end was trimmed by 5 bases and the J gene end by 5 bases; junction bases not matched to a gene: 8. This CDR3 comprises 15 residues. Per germline, CDR1 MNHEY and CDR2 SVGAGI. CDR3 bases: TGTGCCAGCAGTATTCAACAGGGGTCAAATGAAAAACTGTTTTTT. It is translated as CASSIQQGSNEKLFF.